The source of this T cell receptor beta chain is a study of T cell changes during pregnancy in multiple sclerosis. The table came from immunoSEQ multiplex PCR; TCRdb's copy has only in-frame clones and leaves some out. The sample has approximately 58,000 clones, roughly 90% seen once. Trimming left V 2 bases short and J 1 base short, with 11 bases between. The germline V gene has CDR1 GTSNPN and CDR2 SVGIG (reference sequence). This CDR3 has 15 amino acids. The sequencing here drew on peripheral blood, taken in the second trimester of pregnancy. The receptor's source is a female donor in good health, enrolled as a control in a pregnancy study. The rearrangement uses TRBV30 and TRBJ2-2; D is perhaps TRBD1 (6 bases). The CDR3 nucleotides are TGTGCCTGGAGTAGCAAGGGGGAGAACACCGGGGAGCTGTTTTTT. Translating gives CAWSSKGENTGELFF.